This TCR beta chain was observed in a study of T cell repertoires in cytomegalovirus infection. Study in general: CMV infection plus the matching HLA type was flagged by public TCR beta signatures.

In the case of this clonotype: Its specificity is unknown.

TCRdb reprocessed the reads via MiXCR and lists one record per CDR3 protein. The table records about 340,000 distinct CDR3 sequences, approximately 32% of them present only once. The sequencing used cultured PBMCs, collected from culture after CMV antigen stimulation. This clonotype originated in a human donor in good health (CMV status not recorded). Some clones in this sample may be carry-over from other donors' samples.

Here the CDR3 DNA reads TGTGCCAGTAGTACTCCGTCGGGAACTGAAGCTTTCTTT. Its translation is CASSTPSGTEAFF. The V and J genes are TRBV19 and TRBJ1-1; unclear D gene. Germline lookup yields CDR1 LNHDA and CDR2 SQIVND (reference sequence). V was pared by 4 bases and J by 5 bases, with 11 bases between. The CDR3 runs to 13 residues. The full variable domain, its missing parts supplied by reference TRBV19 and TRBJ1-1, is DGGITQSPKYLFRKEGQNVTLSCEQNLNHDAMYWYRQDPGQGLRLIYYSQIVNDFQKGDIAEGYSVSREKKESFPLTVTSAQKNPTAFYLCASSTPSGTEAFFGQGTRLTVV.